This TCR beta chain was recovered during a study of preoperative IRX-2 immunotherapy in early breast cancer. Treatment: preoperative locoregional IRX-2 cytokine immunotherapy. Patients received preoperative, locoregional IRX-2 cytokine immunotherapy in a phase Ib study. Some clones are missing from TCRdb's copy, which holds only in-frame ones; the method was immunoSEQ multiplex PCR. Among 35,000 to 45,000 clones, 65% to 90% were seen once, and the ten largest hold 1.5%. V dropped 6 bases and J dropped 1 base, with 12 bases sitting between them. The germline V gene has CDR1 SQVTM and CDR2 ANQGSEA. This CDR3 is 13 amino acids long.

The input for sequencing was lymph node tissue, taken after IRX-2 immunotherapy. The rearrangement links TRBV29-1 to TRBJ1-1, with D hard to call. This TCR came from a human donor with breast cancer. The CDR3 loop reads CSVRSGGNTEAFF. For the CDR3, the DNA is TGCAGCGTCCGTTCAGGCGGGAACACTGAAGCTTTCTTT.